The next 7 T cell receptor beta chains were all read from a single sample in a study of cytomegalovirus exposure and HLA in healthy donors (dated by TCRdb to the late 2010s). The receptor library was made with the immunoSEQ multiplex PCR assay. For the multiplex PCR, a mixture combining 60 forward primers for TCR Vbeta segments and 13 reverse primers for TCR Jbeta segments was used. Entries here come from immuneACCESS through TCRdb and include only in-frame sequences with V and J called. Some clones fail to appear in such tables; in the studies checked, an unresolved V gene covers under half of the shortfall, and the cause of the remainder is unknown. The sample data list around 200,000 clones, and around 80% of these were observed just once. In total, the top ten clones hold 1% to 1.5% of the sample. Sequenced: PBMCs. These receptors came from a girl aged 2 to 10 in good health and CMV-seropositive.

The chain employs TRBV4-1 and TRBJ2-5; 8 nucleotides align to TRBD2. With 2 bases clipped from V and 5 bases from J, the junction kept 10 bases outside the gene matches. Germline CDR1 MGHRA, CDR2 YSYEKL. The CDR3 has 16 residues. The CDR3 spells CASSQKAGVSRETQYF. In DNA, the CDR3 is TGCGCCAGCAGCCAAAAAGCGGGAGTATCGAGGGAGACCCAGTACTTC.

The chain combines TRBV5-1 with TRBJ1-4; D remains ambiguous. The CDR3 length is 20 residues. V gave up 0 bases and J gave up 0 bases, with 21 bases separating them. Per the germline V gene, CDR1 is SGHRS and CDR2 is YFSETQ. DNA for the CDR3: TGCGCCAGCAGCTTGGCCGGTTTCGACTTGGCCGGGACAACTAATGAAAAACTGTTTTTT. It encodes CASSLAGFDLAGTTNEKLFF.

This chain links TRBV4-1 with TRBJ2-5; D might be TRBD1 (5 bases). The J call may be faulty, since TRBJ2-7 better matches the DNA end. This CDR3 spans 16 amino acids. Germline CDR1 reads MGHRA; CDR2 reads YSYEKL. This CDR3 reads CASSQESRVFAYEQYF. CDR3 DNA: TGCGCCAGCAGCCAAGAATCCAGGGTTTTCGCCTACGAGCAGTACTTC.

The gene calls are TRBV7-8 and TRBJ2-3, with D possibly matching TRBD2 (6 bases). The CDR3 consists of 12 residues. Trimming pared 0 bases from V and 8 bases from J, leaving 6 bases between. Germline V gives CDR1 SGHVS, CDR2 FQNEAQ. CDR3: CASSLAGGTQYF. The CDR3 coding sequence is TGTGCCAGCAGCTTAGCGGGAGGTACGCAGTATTTT.

This clone was found a few times. The chain links TRBV6-1 to TRBJ1-6; D gene unclear. Trimming took off 5 bases at V and 4 bases at J, with 9 bases between the two ends. CDR1 is MNHNS, CDR2 SASEGT, per germline. The CDR3 spans 14 residues. CDR3 sequence (DNA): TGTGCCAGCAGTTCAAGCCCTTATAATTCACCCCTCCACTTT. Translating it yields CASSSSPYNSPLHF.

The chain combines TRBV21-1 with TRBJ1-5. TRBV21-1 is described as a pseudogene. This CDR3 spans 14 amino acids. CDR3: CASSKEHSNQPQHF. CDR3 nucleotides: TGTGCCAGCAGCAAAGAGCACAGCAATCAGCCCCAGCATTTT.

The rearrangement joins TRBV6-5 to TRBJ2-7; the match to TRBD2 covers 12 bases. This CDR3 region has 15 residues. V shed 6 bases, J shed 2 bases, and the junction held 5 bases outside the gene matches. The germline V gene has CDR1 MNHEY and CDR2 SVGAGI. The CDR3 bases are TGTGCCAGCAGAGATCGGACTAGCGGGACCTACGAGCAGTACTTC. This sequence encodes CASRDRTSGTYEQYF.